Presented here are 19 T cell receptor beta chains from one specimen sequenced in a study of cytomegalovirus exposure and HLA in healthy donors. Sequencing was performed with immunoSEQ multiplex PCR; in TCRdb, only in-frame clones are kept and a portion is missing. This sample has roughly 140,000 clones, with approximately 90% found just once. Sequences were obtained from PBMCs. The receptor set was obtained from a young man in good health and CMV-seronegative.

The chain has TRBV28 and TRBJ1-2; D might be TRBD1 (5 bases). The CDR3 length is 15 residues. CDR1 is MDHEN, CDR2 SYDVKM, per germline. Trimming stripped 6 bases from V and 0 bases from J, with 14 bases between. CDR3 loop: CASSTNPGANYGYTF. CDR3 bases: TGTGCCAGCAGCACGAACCCGGGGGCTAACTATGGCTACACCTTC.

The DNA for the CDR3 is TGCAGCGCCTTACAGGGAGCAGGGACTGAAGCTTTCTTT. Translating gives CSALQGAGTEAFF. The J gene is TRBJ1-1, the V gene TRBV29-1; maybe TRBD1 (6 bases). This CDR3 region has 13 residues. The germline V gene has CDR1 SQVTM and CDR2 ANQGSEA. The ends were cut back, 7 bases at V and 5 bases at J, with 17 bases in the middle.

The V call is TRBV10-3, the J call TRBJ2-1; 9 bases agree with TRBD2. This CDR3 comprises 15 residues. From germline, CDR1 is ENHRY and CDR2 SYGVKD. The V and J ends lost 3 bases and 7 bases, in that order; junction bases with no gene match: 7. The CDR3 here is CAISDLAGPGNEQFF. The CDR3 bases are TGTGCCATCAGTGATCTAGCGGGGCCGGGGAATGAGCAGTTCTTC.

The chain uses TRBV13 and TRBJ2-5, with D perhaps TRBD1 (5 bases). This CDR3 has 13 residues. V lost 4 bases and J 0 bases, leaving 6 bases between the germline ends. Germline CDR1 and CDR2: PRHDT and FYEKMQ (reference sequence). DNA of the CDR3: TGTGCCAGCAGCTCGGACAACCAAGAGACCCAGTACTTC. Encoded protein: CASSSDNQETQYF.

The chain carries TRBV6-4 and TRBJ2-2, with 8 nucleotides matching TRBD1. CDR1 is MRHNA, CDR2 SNTAGT, per germline. The CDR3 has 14 amino acids. The ends lost 6 bases at V and 3 bases at J; junction bases unmatched: 3. Here the CDR3 reads CASRTGDDTGELFF. The CDR3 DNA reads as TGTGCCAGCAGGACAGGGGACGACACCGGGGAGCTGTTTTTT.

This clone is medium-sized within its sample. This chain links TRBV6-4 with TRBJ2-3; TRBD1 matches 9 bases. The CDR3 has 16 amino acids. CDR1 is MRHNA, CDR2 SNTAGT, per germline. V lost 3 bases and J lost 3; bases outside the gene matches: 7. CDR3 in DNA: TGTGCCAGCAGTGAAGGGGGAGGGACAGGGACAGATACGCAGTATTTT. It specifies CASSEGGGTGTDTQYF.

The V call is TRBV10-1, the J call TRBJ2-6; D gene ambiguous. Trimming shortened V by 5 bases and J by 5 bases, and 22 bases separated the two germline ends. The CDR3 sequence is 18 residues long. CDR1 is WNHNN and CDR2 is SYGVQD in the germline V gene (reference sequence). The CDR3 bases are TGCGCCAGCAGTAGACTTACAATCGCACAAAGTCGGGCCAACGTCCTGACTTTC. Translated, it gives CASSRLTIAQSRANVLTF.

The rearrangement uses TRBV4-3 and TRBJ2-3; D is ambiguous. Germline loops: CDR1 LGHNA, CDR2 YSLEER. The V end lost 0 bases, the J end lost 6 bases, and 25 bases lay between the germline ends. The CDR3 has 19 residues. This CDR3 reads CASSQEFILVTLPSDTQYF. The CDR3 DNA reads TGCGCCAGCAGCCAAGAGTTTATCTTAGTTACCCTCCCCTCTGATACGCAGTATTTT.

The chain combines TRBV6-5 with TRBJ2-7, with TRBD2 identical over 11 bases. The CDR3 has 15 amino acids. V trimming: 2 bases; J trimming: 6 bases; junction bases outside the gene matches: 6. Germline loops: CDR1 MNHEY, CDR2 SVGAGI. The CDR3 coding sequence is TGTGCCAGCAGTTACAGCGCTAGCGGGGGGCGCGAGCAGTACTTC. Its protein is CASSYSASGGREQYF.

V and J are TRBV7-3 and TRBJ1-1; 9 positions agree with TRBD1. V lost 5 bases, J lost 4 bases, and 11 bases stayed unmatched. The CDR3 spans 16 residues. Germline lookup yields CDR1 SGHTA and CDR2 FQGTGA. The CDR3 reads CASSATGGRLGTEAFF. The CDR3 DNA sequence: TGTGCCAGCAGCGCGACAGGGGGACGGTTAGGCACTGAAGCTTTCTTT.

The rearrangement links TRBV5-1 to TRBJ2-7; D is undetermined. This CDR3 is built from 15 residues. Trimming took 0 bases from V and 4 from J, leaving 14 bases between them. Germline CDR1 reads SGHRS; CDR2 reads YFSETQ. In DNA form, the CDR3 reads TGCGCCAGCAGCTTGGCAACGAGAGGCACTTACGAGCAGTACTTC. It yields the protein CASSLATRGTYEQYF.

The chain carries TRBV30 and TRBJ1-1; no reliable D call. CDR3 length: 12 residues. Germline lookup yields CDR1 GTSNPN and CDR2 SVGIG (reference sequence). V gave up 1 base and J gave up 6 bases, with 9 bases separating them. CDR3 protein: CAWSAGGAEAFF. Here the CDR3 DNA reads TGTGCCTGGAGTGCAGGAGGAGCTGAAGCTTTCTTT.

The chain links TRBV7-9 to TRBJ1-3; D call uncertain. V lost 2 bases and J lost 3, with 5 bases in between. Germline CDR1 SEHNR, CDR2 FQNEAQ (reference sequence). The CDR3 runs 13 residues. The CDR3 loop is CASSLSRGNTIYF. CDR3 DNA sequence: TGTGCCAGCAGCTTATCTCGTGGAAACACCATATATTTT.

This clone came up once. CDR3 loop: CASSSTGTNQPQHF. In DNA, the CDR3 is TGTGCCAGCAGCTCGACAGGGACCAATCAGCCCCAGCATTTT. The chain joins TRBV7-8 to TRBJ1-5; 7 nucleotides align to TRBD1. The CDR3 totals 14 residues. Germline CDR1 and CDR2: SGHVS and FQNEAQ. The junction had 3 bases not matched to a gene; V was cut back by 4 bases and J by 3 bases.

This rearrangement joins TRBV27 to TRBJ2-7, with TRBD2 identical over 8 bases. J was trimmed by 5 bases and V by 5 bases; bases with no gene match: 14. The CDR3 totals 16 residues. Germline V gene lookup returns CDR1 MNHEY and CDR2 SMNVEV (reference sequence). This chain's CDR3 is CASSAGGRGPNHEQYV. The CDR3 DNA follows: TGTGCCAGCAGTGCGGGGGGCAGGGGTCCCAACCACGAGCAGTACGTC.

The sample holds a few counts of this clone. The rearrangement links TRBV5-1 to TRBJ1-2, with D tentatively TRBD1 (5 bases). CDR3 length: 14 amino acids. The V gene lost 5 bases and the J gene lost 2 bases, with 13 bases spanning the gap. Germline V gene lookup returns CDR1 SGHRS and CDR2 YFSETQ. Written as DNA, the CDR3 is TGCGCCAGCAGTCAGACAGACCTAAACTATGGCTACACCTTC. Protein product: CASSQTDLNYGYTF.

The genes are TRBV30 and TRBJ2-2; D not resolved. Germline V gene data show CDR1 as GTSNPN and CDR2 as SVGIG (reference sequence). Trimming removed 0 bases from V and 0 bases from J, with 5 bases in between. The CDR3 contains 14 residues. CDR3 residues: CAWSVHANTGELFF. In nucleotides, the CDR3 is TGTGCCTGGAGTGTACACGCGAACACCGGGGAGCTGTTTTTT. The full variable domain, rest sourced from reference TRBV30 and TRBJ2-2, is SQTIHQWPATLVQPVGSPLSLECTVEGTSNPNLYWYRQAAGRGLQLLFYSVGIGQISSEVPQNLSASRPQDRQFILSSKKLLLSDSGFYLCAWSVHANTGELFFGEGSRLTVL.

This clone occurred a few times. The chain is built from TRBV9 and TRBJ2-7; possibly TRBD2 for D (5 bases). Trimming pared 1 base from V and 5 bases from J, leaving 13 bases between. CDR3 length: 14 amino acids. Germline V gene sequence: CDR1 SGDLS, CDR2 YYNGEE. The CDR3, as DNA: TGTGCCAGCAGCGTAACGGGGTTATCCAACGAGCAGTACTTC. This codes for CASSVTGLSNEQYF.

V is TRBV7-8 and J is TRBJ1-5; D remains ambiguous. CDR1 and CDR2 (germline): SGHVS, FQNEAQ. Trimming pared 1 base from V and 6 bases from J, leaving 7 bases between. The CDR3 runs to 13 residues. This CDR3 reads CASSLVGGQPQHF. CDR3 sequence (DNA): TGTGCCAGCAGCTTAGTGGGAGGTCAGCCCCAGCATTTT.